The 10 T cell receptor beta chains reported below all come from one sample, sequenced in a study of regulatory T cells. Findings and limits, study-wide: In CD3G-deficient patients, conventional CD4+ T cells were enriched for hydrophobic CDR3 residues at positions 6 and 7.

Primers: 52 TRBV forward and 13 TRBJ reverse. Repertoires were generated with immunoSEQ multiplex PCR, while TCRdb's copy carries only in-frame clones and drops some. The profile covers tens of thousands of clones, with over 90% appearing a single time and 0.75% to 1% taken by the ten largest. Which antigens these TCRs recognize remains unknown. The sequenced sample consisted of conventional CD4+ T cells sorted from blood. The receptors originated from a child under 10 years old with CD3G deficiency.

The DNA for the CDR3 is TGTGCCAGCAGTTACGGCGGCCAGGCCTACGAGCAGTACTTC. Amino acid sequence: CASSYGGQAYEQYF. V gene TRBV6-6 combines with J gene TRBJ2-7, with no clear D. The germline V gene has CDR1 MNHNY and CDR2 SVGAGI (reference sequence). V was clipped by 2 bases and J by 2 bases, with 10 bases between them. There are 14 residues in the CDR3.

This clone has just one count. V and J are TRBV28 and TRBJ2-7, with D tentatively TRBD1 (6 bases). V was shortened by 4 bases and J by 4 bases, with 11 bases between the two germline ends. The germline V gene has CDR1 MDHEN and CDR2 SYDVKM. The CDR3 contains 13 residues. The CDR3, as DNA: TGTGCCAGCAGTTACAGGGATCGGTACGAGCAGTACTTC. Translation: CASSYRDRYEQYF.

The rearrangement links TRBV5-1 to TRBJ2-3; 13 bases map to TRBD2. Per the germline V gene, CDR1 is SGHRS and CDR2 is YFSETQ. The CDR3 consists of 16 residues. J gave up 3 bases and V 4 bases, and 5 bases lay outside the gene matches. The CDR3 reads CASSPGTSGITDTQYF. The CDR3 DNA follows: TGCGCCAGCAGCCCTGGGACTAGCGGGATTACAGATACGCAGTATTTT.

The V gene is TRBV19, the J gene TRBJ1-5; D is possibly TRBD1 (6 bases). Germline V gives CDR1 LNHDA, CDR2 SQIVND (reference sequence). Trimming shortened V by 6 bases and J by 3 bases, and 12 bases separated the two germline ends. The CDR3 is 14 residues long. The CDR3 DNA reads TGTGCCAGTAGAAGAACAGGGAACAATCAGCCCCAGCATTTT. Translated, it gives CASRRTGNNQPQHF.

This rearrangement joins TRBV5-1 to TRBJ2-3; maybe TRBD1 (6 bases). V gave up 3 bases and J gave up 4 bases, with 9 bases separating them. The CDR3 is 13 residues long. Germline V gene lookup returns CDR1 SGHRS and CDR2 YFSETQ. The CDR3 coding sequence is TGCGCCAGCAGCTATACAGGGCCAGATACGCAGTATTTT. It codes for CASSYTGPDTQYF.

This chain uses TRBV5-1 with TRBJ1-2; 7 nucleotides match TRBD1. V was pared by 4 bases and J by 6 bases, with 6 bases of the junction left unmatched. This CDR3 is 13 amino acids long. Germline assignment: CDR1 SGHRS and CDR2 YFSETQ. The CDR3 DNA follows: TGCGCCAGCAGCAATGGAGGGGGCAATGGCTACACCTTC. Translation: CASSNGGGNGYTF.

The CDR3 DNA follows: TGTGCCAGCGGAAGAGCGACCGCCCTAGGGACTAGCGGGAGCAACACCGGGGAGCTGTTTTTT. Translating it yields CASGRATALGTSGSNTGELFF. The chain is built from TRBV28 and TRBJ2-2; the match to TRBD2 covers 14 bases. After removal of 8 bases from V and 2 bases from J, the junction contained 19 bases not matched to a gene. The V gene's germline CDR1 is MDHEN and CDR2 SYDVKM. CDR3 size: 21 residues.

The chain combines TRBV28 with TRBJ2-3, with a weak D call TRBD1 (5 bases). The CDR3 is 15 residues long. The ends were cut back, 5 bases at V and 0 bases at J, with 12 bases in the middle. Germline V gene data show CDR1 as MDHEN and CDR2 as SYDVKM. Here the CDR3 DNA reads TGTGCCAGCAGTACATTGACAGATAGCACAGATACGCAGTATTTT. Residues: CASSTLTDSTDTQYF.

The chain combines TRBV28 with TRBJ2-7; tentatively, D is TRBD1 or TRBD2 (5 bases each). In germline, CDR1 is MDHEN, CDR2 SYDVKM. The CDR3 runs to 12 residues. Between the trimmed V and J ends, which lost 10 bases and 0 bases, there was a span of 10 bases. The chain's CDR3 is CATRGSSYEQYF. The CDR3 bases are TGTGCCACCCGGGGCAGCTCCTACGAGCAGTACTTC.

For this clone: The junction and the germline gene differ at one end; a read error may be behind it. The chain links TRBV28 to TRBJ2-7, with 8 bases identical to TRBD1. The CDR3 contains 13 residues. Germline V gene sequence: CDR1 MDHEN, CDR2 SYDVKM. CDR3 protein: CASSLDRARPGEW. The DNA of the CDR3 is TGTGCCAGCAGTTTGGACAGGGCCCGCCCGGGGGAGTGG. The variable domain in full, with the rest retrieved from reference TRBV28 and TRBJ2-7, is DVKVTQSSRYLVKRTGEKVFLECVQDMDHENMFWYRQDPGLGLRLIYFSYDVKMKEKGDIPEGYSVSREKKERFSLILESASTNQTSMYLCASSLDRARPGEWGPGTRLTVT.